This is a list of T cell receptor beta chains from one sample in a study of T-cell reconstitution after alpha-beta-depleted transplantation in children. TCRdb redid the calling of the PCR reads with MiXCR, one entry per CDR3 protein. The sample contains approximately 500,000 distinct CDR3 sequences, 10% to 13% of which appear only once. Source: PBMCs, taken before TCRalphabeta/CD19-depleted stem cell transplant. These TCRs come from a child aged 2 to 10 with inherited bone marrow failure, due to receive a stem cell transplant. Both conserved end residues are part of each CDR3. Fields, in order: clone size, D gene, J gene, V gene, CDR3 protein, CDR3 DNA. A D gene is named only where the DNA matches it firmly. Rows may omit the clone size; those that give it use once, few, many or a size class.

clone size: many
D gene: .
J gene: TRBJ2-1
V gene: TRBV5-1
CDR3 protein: CASSLAPRGLSYNEQFF
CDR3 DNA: TGCGCCAGCAGCTTGGCCCCCCGGGGCCTCTCCTACAATGAGCAGTTCTTC

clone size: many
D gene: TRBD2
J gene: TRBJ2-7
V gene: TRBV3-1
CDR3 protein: CASSQETSGRSEQYF
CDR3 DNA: TGTGCCAGCAGCCAAGAAACTAGCGGGAGATCCGAGCAGTACTTC

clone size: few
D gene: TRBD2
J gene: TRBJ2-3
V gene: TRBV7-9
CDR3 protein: CASSPSGGTDTQYF
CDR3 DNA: TGTGCCAGCAGCCCCAGCGGGGGCACAGATACGCAGTATTTT

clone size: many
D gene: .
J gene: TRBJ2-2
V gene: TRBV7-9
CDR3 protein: CASSPSGSNTGELFF
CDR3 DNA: TGTGCCAGCAGCCCCTCCGGGTCGAACACCGGGGAGCTGTTTTTT

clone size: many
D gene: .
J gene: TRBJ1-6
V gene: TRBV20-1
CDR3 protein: CSARVLQDNSPLHF
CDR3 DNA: TGCAGTGCTAGAGTTCTACAGGATAATTCACCCCTCCACTTT

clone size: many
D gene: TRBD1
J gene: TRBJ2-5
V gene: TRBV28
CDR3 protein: CASSWTGTQYF
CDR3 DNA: TGTGCCAGCAGTTGGACAGGGACCCAGTACTTC

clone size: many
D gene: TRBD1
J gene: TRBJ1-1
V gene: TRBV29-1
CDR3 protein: CSVIRTGNTEAFF
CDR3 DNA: TGCAGCGTGATACGGACAGGGAACACTGAAGCTTTCTTT

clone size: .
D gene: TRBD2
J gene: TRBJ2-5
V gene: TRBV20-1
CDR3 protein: CSAGTSYHQETQYF
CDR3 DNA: TGCAGTGCAGGGACTAGTTACCACCAAGAGACCCAGTACTTC

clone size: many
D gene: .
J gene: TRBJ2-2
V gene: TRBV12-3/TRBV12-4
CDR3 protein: CASSLVLLTGELFF
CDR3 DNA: TGTGCCAGCAGTTTGGTTTTACTTACCGGGGAGCTGTTTTTT

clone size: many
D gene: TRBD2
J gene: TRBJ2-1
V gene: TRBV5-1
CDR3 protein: CASSFLAGTDNEQFF
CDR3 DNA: TGCGCCAGCAGCTTCCTAGCGGGAACAGACAATGAGCAGTTCTTC

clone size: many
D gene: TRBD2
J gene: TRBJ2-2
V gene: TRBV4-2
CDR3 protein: CASSQVLGLAGGNTGELFF
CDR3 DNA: TGTGCCAGCAGCCAAGTGCTTGGACTAGCGGGAGGAAACACCGGGGAGCTGTTTTTT

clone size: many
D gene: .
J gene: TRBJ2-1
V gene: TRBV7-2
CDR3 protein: CASSPPNVYNEQFF
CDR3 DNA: TGTGCCAGCAGCCCACCCAACGTTTACAATGAGCAGTTCTTC

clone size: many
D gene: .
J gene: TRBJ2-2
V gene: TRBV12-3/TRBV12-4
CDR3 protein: CASSLWSGQGNSGSSTGELFF
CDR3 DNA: TGTGCCAGCAGTTTATGGTCGGGACAGGGGAATAGCGGGAGCTCCACCGGGGAGCTGTTTTTT

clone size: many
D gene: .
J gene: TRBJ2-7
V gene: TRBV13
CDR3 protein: CASSEPGDEQYF
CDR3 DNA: TGTGCCAGCAGCGAGCCTGGGGACGAGCAGTACTTC

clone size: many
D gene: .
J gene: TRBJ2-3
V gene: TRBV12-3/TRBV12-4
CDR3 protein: CASRSRFLVQF
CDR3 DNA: TGTGCCAGCAGGTCAAGGTTCCTGGTTCAGTTT

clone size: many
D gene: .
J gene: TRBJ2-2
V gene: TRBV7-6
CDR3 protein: CASSLGGVSGGTGELFF
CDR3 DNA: TGTGCCAGCAGCTTAGGGGGAGTTAGCGGTGGCACCGGGGAGCTGTTTTTT

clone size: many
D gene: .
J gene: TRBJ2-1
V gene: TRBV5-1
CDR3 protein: CASSLGFTVPNEQFF
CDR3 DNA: TGCGCCAGCAGCTTAGGGTTCACAGTTCCGAATGAGCAGTTCTTC

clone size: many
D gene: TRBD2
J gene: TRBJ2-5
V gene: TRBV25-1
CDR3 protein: CASRGGYLVGETQYF
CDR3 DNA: TGTGCCAGCAGGGGAGGGTATTTGGTAGGGGAGACCCAGTACTTC

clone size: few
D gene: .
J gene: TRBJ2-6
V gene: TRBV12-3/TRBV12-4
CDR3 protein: CASSIRGYSGANVLTF
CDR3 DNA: TGTGCCAGCAGCATTCGGGGATACTCTGGGGCCAACGTCCTGACTTTC

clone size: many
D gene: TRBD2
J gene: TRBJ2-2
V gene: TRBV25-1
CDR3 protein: CASSEFLAGGAGELFF
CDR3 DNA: TGTGCCAGCAGTGAATTCCTAGCGGGGGGGGCCGGGGAGCTGTTTTTT

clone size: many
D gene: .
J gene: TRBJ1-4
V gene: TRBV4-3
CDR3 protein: CASSQKSGEKLFF
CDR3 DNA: TGCGCCAGCAGCCAAAAGTCTGGGGAAAAACTGTTTTTT

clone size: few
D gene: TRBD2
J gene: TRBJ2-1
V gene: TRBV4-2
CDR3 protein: CASSQEASGSGEQFF
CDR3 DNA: TGTGCCAGCAGCCAAGAGGCTAGCGGGAGCGGTGAGCAGTTCTTC

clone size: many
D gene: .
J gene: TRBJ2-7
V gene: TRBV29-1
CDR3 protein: CSVAGHSKSEQYF
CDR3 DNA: TGCAGCGTTGCGGGCCATTCTAAGTCCGAGCAGTACTTC

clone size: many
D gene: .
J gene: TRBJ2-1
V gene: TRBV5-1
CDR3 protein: CASSLGGQNYNEQFF
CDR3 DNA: TGCGCCAGCAGCTTGGGGGGACAAAATTACAATGAGCAGTTCTTC

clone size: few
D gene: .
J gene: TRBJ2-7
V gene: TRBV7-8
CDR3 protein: CASSLADSRETYEQYF
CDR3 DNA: TGTGCCAGCAGCTTAGCGGACTCCAGGGAGACCTACGAGCAGTACTTC

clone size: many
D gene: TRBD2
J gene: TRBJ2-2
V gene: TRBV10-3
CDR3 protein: CAISASTSGLTGELFF
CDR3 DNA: TGTGCCATCAGTGCCTCGACTAGCGGGCTCACCGGGGAGCTGTTTTTT

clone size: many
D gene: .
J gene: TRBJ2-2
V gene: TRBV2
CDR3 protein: CASTGLNTGELFF
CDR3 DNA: TGTGCCAGCACGGGACTGAACACCGGGGAGCTGTTTTTT

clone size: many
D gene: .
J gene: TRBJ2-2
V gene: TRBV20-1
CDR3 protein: CSARDPSRGRTGELFF
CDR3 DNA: TGCAGTGCTAGAGATCCAAGCAGGGGACGCACCGGGGAGCTGTTTTTT

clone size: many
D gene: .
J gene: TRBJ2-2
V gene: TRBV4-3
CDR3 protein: CASSQDYSIGELFF
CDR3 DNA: TGCGCCAGCAGCCAAGATTACTCTATCGGGGAGCTGTTTTTT

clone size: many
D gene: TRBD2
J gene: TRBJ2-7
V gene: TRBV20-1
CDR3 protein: CSAIIGLAGDVGEQYF
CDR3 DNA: TGCAGTGCCATAATAGGGCTAGCGGGAGACGTGGGGGAGCAGTACTTC

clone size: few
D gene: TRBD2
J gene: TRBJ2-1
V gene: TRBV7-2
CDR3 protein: CASSLVREGPNEQFF
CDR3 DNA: TGTGCCAGCAGCTTAGTTCGGGAGGGCCCGAATGAGCAGTTCTTC

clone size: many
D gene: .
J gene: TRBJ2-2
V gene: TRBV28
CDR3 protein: CASSLFSGNTGELFF
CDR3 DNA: TGTGCCAGCAGTTTATTTAGCGGGAACACCGGGGAGCTGTTTTTT

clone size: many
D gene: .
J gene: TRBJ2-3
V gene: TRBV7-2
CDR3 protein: CASSLGLTTDTQYF
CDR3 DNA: TGTGCCAGCAGCTTAGGACTAACCACAGATACGCAGTATTTT

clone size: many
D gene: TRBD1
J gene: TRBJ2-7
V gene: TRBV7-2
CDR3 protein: CASSPDRVWSEQYF
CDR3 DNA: TGTGCCAGCAGCCCCGACAGGGTTTGGAGCGAGCAGTACTTC

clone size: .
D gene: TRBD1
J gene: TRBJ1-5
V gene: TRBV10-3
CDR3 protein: CAISDPSRGPNQPQHF
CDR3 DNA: TGTGCCATCAGTGACCCATCCAGGGGGCCCAATCAGCCCCAGCATTTT

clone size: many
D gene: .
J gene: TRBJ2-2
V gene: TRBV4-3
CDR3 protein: CASSQDDAGWGNTGELFF
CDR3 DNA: TGCGCCAGCAGCCAAGATGACGCGGGGTGGGGGAACACCGGGGAGCTGTTTTTT

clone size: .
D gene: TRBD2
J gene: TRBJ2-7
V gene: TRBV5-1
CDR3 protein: CASSLVGLGVSYEQYF
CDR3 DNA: TGCGCCAGCAGCTTGGTCGGACTAGGGGTCTCCTACGAGCAGTACTTC

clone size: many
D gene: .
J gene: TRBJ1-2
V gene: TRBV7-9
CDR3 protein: CASSPITDRTYGYTF
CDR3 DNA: TGTGCCAGCAGCCCAATAACGGACAGAACCTATGGCTACACCTTC

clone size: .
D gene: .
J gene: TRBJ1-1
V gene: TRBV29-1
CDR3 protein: CSVLPTGTKNTEAFF
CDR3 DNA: TGCAGCGTTTTGCCCACCGGGACAAAGAACACTGAAGCTTTCTTT

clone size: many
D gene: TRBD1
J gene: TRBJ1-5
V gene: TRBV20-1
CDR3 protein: CSARVWDRNQPQHF
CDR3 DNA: TGCAGTGCTAGGGTATGGGACAGAAATCAGCCCCAGCATTTT

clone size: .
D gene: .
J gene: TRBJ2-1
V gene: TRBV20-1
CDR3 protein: CSARGSRSSYNEQFF
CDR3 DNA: TGCAGTGCTAGAGGGAGCCGAAGCTCCTACAATGAGCAGTTCTTC

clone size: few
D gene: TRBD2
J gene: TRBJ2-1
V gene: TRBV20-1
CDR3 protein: CCARAPAGGGYNEQFF
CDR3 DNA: TGCTGTGCTAGGGCGCCTGCGGGAGGGGGGTACAATGAGCAGTTCTTC